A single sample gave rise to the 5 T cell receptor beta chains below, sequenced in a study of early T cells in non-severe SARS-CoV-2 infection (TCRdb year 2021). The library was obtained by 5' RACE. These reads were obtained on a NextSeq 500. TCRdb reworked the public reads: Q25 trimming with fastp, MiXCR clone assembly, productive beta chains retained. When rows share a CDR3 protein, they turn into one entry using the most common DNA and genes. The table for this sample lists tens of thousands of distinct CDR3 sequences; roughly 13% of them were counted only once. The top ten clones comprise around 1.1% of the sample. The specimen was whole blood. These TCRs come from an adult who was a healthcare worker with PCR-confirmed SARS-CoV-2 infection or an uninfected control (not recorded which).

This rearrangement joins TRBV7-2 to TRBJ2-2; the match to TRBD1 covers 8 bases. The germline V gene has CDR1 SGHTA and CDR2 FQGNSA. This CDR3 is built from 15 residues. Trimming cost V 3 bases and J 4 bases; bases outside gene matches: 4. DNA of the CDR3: TGTGCCAGCAGCTTCCGGACAGGGTTCACCGGGGAGCTGTTTTTT. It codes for CASSFRTGFTGELFF.

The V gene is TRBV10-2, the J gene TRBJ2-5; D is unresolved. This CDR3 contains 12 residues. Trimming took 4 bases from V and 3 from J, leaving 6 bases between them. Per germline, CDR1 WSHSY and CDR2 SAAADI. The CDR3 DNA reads TGCGCCAGCAGTGTAGTAGAAGAGACCCAGTACTTC. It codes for CASSVVEETQYF.

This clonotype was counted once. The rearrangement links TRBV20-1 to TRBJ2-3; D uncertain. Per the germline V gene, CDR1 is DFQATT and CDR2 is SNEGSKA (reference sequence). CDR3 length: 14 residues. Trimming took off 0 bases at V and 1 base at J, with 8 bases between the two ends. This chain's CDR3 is CSARDPPGTDTQYF. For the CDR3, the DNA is TGCAGTGCTAGAGATCCGCCGGGCACAGATACGCAGTATTTT.

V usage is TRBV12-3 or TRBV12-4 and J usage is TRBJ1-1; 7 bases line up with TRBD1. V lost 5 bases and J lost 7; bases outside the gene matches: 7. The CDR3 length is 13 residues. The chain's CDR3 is CASSTGQVLEAFF. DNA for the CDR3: TGTGCCAGCAGTACCGGACAGGTACTTGAAGCTTTCTTT.

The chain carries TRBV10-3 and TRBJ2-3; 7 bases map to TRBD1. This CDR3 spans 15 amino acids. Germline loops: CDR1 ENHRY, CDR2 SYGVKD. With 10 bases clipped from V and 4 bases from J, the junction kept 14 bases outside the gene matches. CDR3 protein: CATGTGTAKADTQYF. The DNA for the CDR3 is TGTGCCACTGGAACCGGGACAGCAAAGGCAGATACGCAGTATTTT.